These T cell receptor beta chains were read from a single sample in a study of T cell repertoires in cytomegalovirus infection. A single record per CDR3 protein comes from TCRdb applying MiXCR to the reads. Among approximately 250,000 distinct CDR3 sequences listed, roughly an eighth were seen once. The sequencing sample was made of PBMCs. These receptors were obtained from a human donor in good health (CMV status not recorded). Some clones in this sample may be carry-over from other donors' samples. CDR3s include the opening cysteine and the closing phenylalanine or tryptophan. The D gene is left open where the match is weak. Clone size is shown for a subset of rows, as once, few, many or a class of expanded clone.

clone_size j_call d_call v_call cdr3_aa cdr3_nt
many TRBJ2-2 . TRBV7-2 CASSSRATGELFF TGTGCCAGCAGCTCGAGAGCGACCGGGGAGCTGTTTTTT
few TRBJ2-7 . TRBV6-6 CASSYSPDSYEQYF TGTGCCAGCAGTTACTCCCCTGATTCCTACGAGCAGTACTTC
many TRBJ2-1 TRBD2 TRBV6-6 CASGPGGPYEQFF TGTGCCAGCGGGCCGGGGGGGCCATATGAGCAGTTCTTC
many TRBJ2-1 . TRBV6-5 CASSRRPTGSYNEQFF TGTGCCAGCAGCCGTAGGCCGACGGGTTCCTACAATGAGCAGTTCTTC
few TRBJ2-7 TRBD1 TRBV29-1 CSVEVQGEQYF TGCAGCGTTGAAGTACAGGGGGAGCAGTACTTC
many TRBJ2-6 . TRBV7-2 CASSPQTGQTFSGANVLTF TGTGCCAGCAGCCCCCAGACAGGCCAAACCTTCTCTGGGGCCAACGTCCTGACTTTC
. TRBJ2-3 . TRBV7-9 CASSLVPGPGTQYF TGTGCCAGCAGCTTAGTTCCCGGGCCGGGAACGCAGTATTTT
many TRBJ2-7 TRBD1 TRBV7-2 CASSSSGQGYEQYF TGTGCCAGCAGCTCCTCCGGACAGGGATACGAGCAGTACTTC
many TRBJ1-1 TRBD1 TRBV19 CASSTFNRGTEAFF TGTGCCAGTAGTACATTTAACAGGGGAACTGAAGCTTTCTTT
many TRBJ1-1 . TRBV7-9 CASSLVLGRGPEAFF TGTGCCAGCAGCTTAGTTCTAGGCAGGGGACCTGAAGCTTTCTTT
few TRBJ2-3 TRBD1 TRBV6-2/TRBV6-3 CASSRQGRTDTQYF TGTGCCAGCAGTCGACAGGGGCGCACAGATACGCAGTATTTT
many TRBJ1-4 TRBD1 TRBV7-2 CASSLGTATNEKLFF TGTGCCAGCAGCCTTGGGACAGCAACTAATGAAAAACTGTTTTTT
. TRBJ1-4 . TRBV7-6 CASSLAQAEKLFF TGTGCCAGCAGCTTAGCGCAGGCAGAGAAACTGTTTTTT
. TRBJ2-3 . TRBV7-3 CASSLGRGSTDTQYF TGTGCCAGCAGCTTAGGGCGGGGAAGCACAGATACGCAGTATTTT
. TRBJ2-5 TRBD2 TRBV27 CASSRTSGARETQYF TGTGCCAGCAGCCGGACTAGCGGGGCACGGGAGACCCAGTACTTC
few TRBJ2-7 . TRBV6-6 CASSYSGSRGGYEQYF TGTGCCAGCAGTTACTCGGGCAGTAGAGGCGGGTACGAGCAGTACTTC
. TRBJ2-1 TRBD2 TRBV12-3/TRBV12-4 CASSLSLAGGANEQFF TGTGCCAGCAGTTTAAGTCTAGCGGGGGGCGCGAATGAGCAGTTCTTC
many TRBJ2-2 TRBD2 TRBV11-1 CASSIYPGLAGRNTGELFF TGTGCCAGCAGCATCTACCCGGGACTAGCGGGCCGGAACACCGGGGAGCTGTTTTTT
. TRBJ2-5 TRBD2 TRBV20-1 CSASSSGGSKETQYF TGCAGTGCTAGTTCTAGCGGTGGAAGCAAAGAGACCCAGTACTTC
. TRBJ2-1 TRBD2 TRBV7-9 CASSLNPAGVKNEQFF TGTGCCAGCAGCTTAAATCCAGCGGGAGTAAAGAATGAGCAGTTCTTC
. TRBJ2-7 TRBD2 TRBV29-1 CSVTPGLAGNEQYF TGCAGCGTGACCCCGGGACTAGCGGGAAACGAGCAGTACTTC
many TRBJ1-2 . TRBV7-9 CASSLDAWQGRSYTF TGTGCCAGCAGCTTAGATGCATGGCAGGGGAGAAGCTACACCTTC
many TRBJ2-3 TRBD1 TRBV7-2 CASSLVRGMRTDTQYF TGTGCCAGCAGCTTAGTCAGGGGGATGCGCACAGATACGCAGTATTTT
many TRBJ2-1 . TRBV28 CASSLIPSTLNNEQFF TGTGCCAGCAGTTTAATTCCCAGCACCCTCAACAATGAGCAGTTCTTC
. TRBJ2-2 . TRBV20-1 CSARALGDIPTGELFF TGCAGTGCTAGAGCCCTGGGGGACATCCCTACCGGGGAGCTGTTTTTT
many TRBJ2-5 . TRBV19 CASSGTLGETQYF TGTGCCAGTAGCGGGACTCTCGGGGAGACCCAGTACTTC
few TRBJ1-1 . TRBV3-1 CASSPTLGNTEAFF TGTGCCAGCAGCCCGACGCTGGGGAACACTGAAGCTTTCTTT
few TRBJ2-7 . TRBV4-2 CASSQGGRRGDSYEQYF TGTGCCAGCAGCCAAGGAGGAAGGCGGGGTGATTCCTACGAGCAGTACTTC
many TRBJ1-5 . TRBV14 CASSHIPRQCDSNQPQHF TGTGCCAGCAGCCATATCCCCCGGCAGTGCGATAGCAATCAGCCCCAGCATTTT
. TRBJ1-1 . TRBV28 CASRSGLMFGTAAFF TGTGCCAGCAGGTCGGGCCTCATGTTTGGGACTGCAGCTTTCTTT
many TRBJ1-2 . TRBV28 CASSLTNANYGYTF TGTGCCAGCAGTCTGACAAACGCTAACTATGGCTACACCTTC
many TRBJ2-7 TRBD1 TRBV7-2 CASSVGDRGYEQYF TGTGCCAGCAGCGTGGGGGACAGGGGCTACGAGCAGTACTTC
. TRBJ2-2 TRBD2 TRBV11-1 CASSFGTSGPGELFF TGTGCCAGCAGCTTCGGGACTAGCGGACCCGGGGAGCTGTTTTTT
many TRBJ2-5 TRBD1 TRBV28 CAIHKAGQGALETQYF TGTGCCATCCATAAAGCGGGACAGGGGGCCTTAGAGACCCAGTACTTC
few TRBJ2-2 . TRBV29-1 CSVTGTPDTGELFF TGCAGCGTTACTGGTACACCCGACACCGGGGAGCTGTTTTTT
many TRBJ2-1 . TRBV7-2 CASSDRAPSSEQFF TGTGCCAGCAGCGACCGGGCCCCCAGCAGTGAGCAGTTCTTC
. TRBJ1-1 . TRBV12-3/TRBV12-4 CASSQNRGREAFF TGTGCCAGCAGCCAGAATAGGGGAAGGGAAGCTTTCTTT
. TRBJ1-1 TRBD1 TRBV19 CASTGGTNTEAFF TGTGCCAGTACAGGGGGGACGAACACTGAAGCTTTCTTT
many TRBJ2-3 TRBD2 TRBV7-2 CASSLAVGDTQYF TGTGCCAGCAGCCTAGCGGTCGGGGATACGCAGTATTTT
many TRBJ2-3 TRBD2 TRBV7-6 CASSRLARTDTQYF TGTGCCAGCAGCCGACTAGCGCGCACAGATACGCAGTATTTT
. TRBJ2-3 TRBD2 TRBV20-1 CSAPPGGGDTDTQYF TGCAGTGCTCCCCCGGGAGGAGGGGACACAGATACGCAGTATTTT
. TRBJ1-4 . TRBV9 CASSSQGTEGAKLFF TGTGCCAGCAGCTCACAGGGAACTGAAGGTGCAAAACTGTTTTTT
many TRBJ1-5 . TRBV15 CATSRDPGGNQPQHF TGTGCCACCAGCAGAGATCCGGGGGGCAATCAGCCCCAGCATTTT
many TRBJ1-5 . TRBV7-2 CASSLAGPNQPQHF TGTGCCAGCAGCTTGGCCGGCCCCAATCAGCCCCAGCATTTT
many TRBJ2-3 TRBD1 TRBV7-6 CASSLGQGVTDTQYF TGTGCCAGCAGCCTGGGACAGGGAGTCACAGATACGCAGTATTTT
many TRBJ2-7 . TRBV12-3/TRBV12-4 CASSPRFGGSSSYEQYF TGTGCCAGCAGCCCCCGCTTTGGAGGATCGAGCTCCTACGAGCAGTACTTC
many TRBJ2-2 TRBD2 TRBV6-1 CASSPTSKGNTGELFF TGTGCCAGCAGCCCGACTAGCAAGGGGAACACCGGGGAGCTGTTTTTT
. TRBJ1-2 TRBD1 TRBV29-1 CSGTGGGGYTF TGCAGCGGTACAGGGGGCGGAGGCTACACCTTC
few TRBJ2-1 TRBD2 TRBV5-1 CASSFRGGASPEQFF TGCGCCAGCAGCTTTCGCGGGGGGGCCTCCCCTGAGCAGTTCTTC
few TRBJ2-1 . TRBV6-8 CASSSDRSSYNEQFF TGTGCCAGCAGTTCCGACAGGTCCTCCTACAATGAGCAGTTCTTC
. TRBJ2-1 TRBD2 TRBV7-8 CASSLGTSGGGEQFF TGTGCCAGCAGCTTAGGAACTAGCGGGGGGGGTGAGCAGTTCTTC